The 10 T cell receptor beta chains below were found in one sample sequenced in a study of T cell responses to AZD1222 COVID-19 vaccine. TCRdb's table, derived via immunoSEQ multiplex PCR, lists solely in-frame clones and lacks some. The sample lists about 59,000 clones, roughly 87% occurring once. Sequenced material: peripheral blood, taken 28 days after the second AZD1222 dose. All receptors derive from an adult who received the AZD1222 COVID-19 vaccine.

This clone was seen more than once but under ten times. This chain joins TRBV4-1 and TRBJ1-5, with TRBD1 identical over 10 bases. Looked up from germline, CDR1 is MGHRA and CDR2 is YSYEKL. J was trimmed by 0 bases and V by 5 bases; bases with no gene match: 10. The CDR3 runs 18 residues. The CDR3 region has the DNA TGCGCCAGCAGCGAACGACAGGGGGCCTGGGGTAGCAATCAGCCCCAGCATTTT. Translating gives CASSERQGAWGSNQPQHF.

The rearrangement joins TRBV2 to TRBJ1-4, with D maybe TRBD1 (6 bases). Trimming removed 6 bases from V and 7 bases from J, with 15 bases in between. CDR3 length: 14 residues. Germline lookup yields CDR1 SNHLY and CDR2 FYNNEI. The CDR3 DNA reads TGTGCCAGCAGGGAGACAGGCGGGGGTGAAAAACTGTTTTTT. Translating gives CASRETGGGEKLFF.

This chain connects TRBV5-6 to TRBJ2-5; 12 bases align to TRBD2. The CDR3 extends over 16 amino acids. In germline, CDR1 is SGHDT, CDR2 YYEEEE. With V trimmed by 3 bases and J by 2 bases, 5 bases remained unmatched. The CDR3 reads CASSSGLAGPQETQYF. The DNA of the CDR3 is TGTGCCAGCAGCTCCGGACTAGCGGGGCCTCAAGAGACCCAGTACTTC.

This sequence joins TRBV13 and TRBJ2-7; 7 bases fit TRBD1. CDR1 and CDR2 from the germline V gene are PRHDT and FYEKMQ (reference sequence). V was pared by 5 bases and J by 1 base, with 8 bases of the junction left unmatched. The CDR3 has 15 residues. The chain's CDR3 is CASSPRQGPSYEQYF. In nucleotides, the CDR3 is TGTGCCAGCAGCCCGCGACAGGGACCTTCCTACGAGCAGTACTTC.

This clone has just a few counts. The chain links TRBV6-2 or TRBV6-3 to TRBJ2-7, with 9 bases lining up with TRBD2. With 0 bases clipped from V and 5 bases from J, the junction kept 2 bases outside the gene matches. This CDR3 region has 14 residues. Germline lookup yields CDR1 MNHEY and CDR2 SVGEGT. CDR3 DNA sequence: TGTGCCAGCAGTTACTCGCGGGAGGGCCACGAGCAGTACTTC. Amino acid sequence: CASSYSREGHEQYF.

The chain joins TRBV3-1 (or the pseudogene TRBV3-2) to TRBJ2-5, with D possibly being TRBD1 or TRBD2 (5 bases each). The ends were cut back, 4 bases at V and 5 bases at J, with 14 bases in the middle. Per the germline V gene, CDR1 is LGHDT and CDR2 is YNNKEL (reference sequence). The CDR3 contains 14 residues. In DNA form, the CDR3 reads TGTGCCAGCAGCCCCCCGGGGCGTTGGGAGACCCAGTACTTC. This translates into CASSPPGRWETQYF.

This chain joins TRBV13 and TRBJ2-7; the D call may be TRBD1 or TRBD2 (5 bases each). Per the germline V gene, CDR1 is PRHDT and CDR2 is FYEKMQ (reference sequence). V was trimmed by 0 bases and J by 6 bases, leaving 12 bases between them. CDR3 length: 14 residues. The CDR3 DNA is TGTGCCAGCAGCTTAGGGACTACCCAGGGCGAGCAGTACTTC. The encoded protein is CASSLGTTQGEQYF. Together with reference TRBV13 and TRBJ2-7, the CDR3 gives the full variable domain: AAGVIQSPRHLIKEKRETATLKCYPIPRHDTVYWYQQGPGQDPQFLISFYEKMQSDKGSIPDRFSAQQFSDYHSELNMSSLELGDSALYFCASSLGTTQGEQYFGPGTRLTVT.

The chain joins TRBV3-1 (or the pseudogene TRBV3-2) to TRBJ2-7, with TRBD1 as a possible D gene (5 bases). This CDR3 has 13 amino acids. Trimming cost V 3 bases and J 3 bases, with 9 bases left between them. Germline loops: CDR1 LGHDT, CDR2 YNNKEL (reference sequence). CDR3 residues: CASSQGRVYEQYF. The CDR3 nucleotides read TGTGCCAGCAGCCAGGGCAGGGTCTACGAGCAGTACTTC.

The genes are TRBV18 and TRBJ1-3; D unresolved. The CDR3 covers 15 residues. Germline assignment: CDR1 KGHSH and CDR2 LQKENI. V lost 2 bases and J lost 0, with 8 bases in between. The CDR3 reads CASSPNTNSGNTIYF. CDR3 nucleotides: TGTGCCAGCTCACCAAACACCAACTCTGGAAACACCATATATTTT.

CDR3 nucleotide sequence: TGTGCCTGGAGTGTCCATAGGGAGCCCCAGCATTTT. This codes for CAWSVHREPQHF. The rearrangement uses TRBV30 and TRBJ1-5; no definite D call. Germline CDR1 is GTSNPN and CDR2 is SVGIG (reference sequence). The CDR3 is made up of 12 amino acids. V lost 0 bases, J lost 8 bases, and 8 bases lay in between.